Following are 29 T cell receptor beta chains from one sample sequenced in a study of T cells in Graves' hyperthyroidism and ophthalmopathy. RNA transcripts provided the source from which TCR beta CDR3 regions were amplified. The HTBI set primed first-round TCR CDR3 RT-PCR. From the multiplex PCR reads, TCRdb called clonotypes with MiXCR, one entry per CDR3 protein. The sample has fewer than 650,000 distinct CDR3 sequences; 12% to 15% are singletons. The sequenced material came from blood. All receptors derive from a woman in her forties with Graves' hyperthyroidism.

This clonotype was seen a few times. This chain joins TRBV10-3 and TRBJ2-1, with 8 bases fitting TRBD1. With V trimmed by 6 bases and J by 8 bases, 12 bases remained unmatched. Germline V CDR1 and CDR2: ENHRY, SYGVKD. This CDR3 comprises 15 residues. The CDR3 sequence is CAIRPVTGEFDEQFF. The CDR3 DNA sequence: TGTGCCATCAGACCCGTGACAGGGGAGTTCGATGAGCAGTTCTTC.

This clonotype was observed a single time. With a much larger clone just one base away, this may be a read error. The chain employs TRBV6-4 and TRBJ1-6; D might be TRBD1 (5 bases). There are 15 residues in the CDR3. V lost 5 bases, J lost 8 bases, and 16 bases lay in between. Germline V gene data show CDR1 as MRHNA and CDR2 as SNTAGT. CDR3 amino acids: CASSLWGRADSPLHF. The CDR3 coding sequence is TGTGCCAGCAGTTTGTGGGGCAGGGCTGATTCACCCCTCCACTTT.

This clonotype was detected a few times. The gene calls are TRBV5-6 and TRBJ1-5, with 8 nucleotides matching TRBD1. V lost 4 bases to trimming and J lost 4 bases; unmatched junction nucleotides: 4. Germline CDR1 is SGHDT and CDR2 is YYEEEE. This CDR3 has 14 residues. The DNA of the CDR3 is TGTGCCAGCAGCCAGGGGGCGGATAATCAGCCCCAGCATTTT. Its translation: CASSQGADNQPQHF.

This clonotype was seen repeatedly, ten times or more. The rearrangement uses TRBV28 and TRBJ2-2; D tentatively fits TRBD1 or TRBD2 (5 bases each). CDR3 length: 15 residues. CDR1 is MDHEN, CDR2 SYDVKM, per germline. V was shortened by 7 bases and J by 4 bases, with 16 bases between the two germline ends. Here the CDR3 DNA reads TGTGCCAGCACTCCAACGGGGACGGGCACCGGGGAGCTGTTTTTT. As protein: CASTPTGTGTGELFF.

This clonotype has at least ten counts. V and J are TRBV28 and TRBJ1-1; 8 nucleotides align to TRBD1. Germline loops: CDR1 MDHEN, CDR2 SYDVKM. V shed 2 bases and J 4 bases; nucleotides not matched to a gene: 3. The CDR3 length is 14 residues. The CDR3 spells CASSLHTGGTEAFF. CDR3 bases: TGTGCCAGCAGTTTACATACAGGGGGCACTGAAGCTTTCTTT. Variable domain in full (rest from reference TRBV28 and TRBJ1-1): DVKVTQSSRYLVKRTGEKVFLECVQDMDHENMFWYRQDPGLGLRLIYFSYDVKMKEKGDIPEGYSVSREKKERFSLILESASTNQTSMYLCASSLHTGGTEAFFGQGTRLTVV.

This clonotype was detected ten times or more. V and J are TRBV2 and TRBJ1-4, with D tentatively TRBD1 (5 bases). The germline gives CDR1 SNHLY, CDR2 FYNNEI. The V gene lost 2 bases and the J gene lost 3 bases, with 10 bases spanning the gap. CDR3 length: 15 residues. The CDR3 is CASSERGTSNEKLFF. CDR3 DNA: TGTGCCAGCAGTGAAAGGGGTACTTCTAATGAAAAACTGTTTTTT.

This clonotype was counted a few times. A much larger clone differs from this one at a single base, so this may be a read error. The chain employs TRBV28 and TRBJ2-2; TRBD2 matches at 13 bases. This CDR3 comprises 18 residues. Germline V lookup: CDR1 MDHEN, CDR2 SYDVKM. V was clipped by 1 base and J by 2 bases; unmatched bases: 4. CDR3 amino acids: CASSLSGLAGENTGELFF. In DNA, the CDR3 is TGTGCCAGCAGTTTATCCGGACTAGCGGGAGAAAACACCGGGGAGCTGTTTTTT. Full variable domain (missing parts from reference TRBV28 and TRBJ2-2): DVKVTQSSRYLVKRTGEKVFLECVQDMDHENMFWYRQDPGLGLRLIYFSYDVKMKEKGDIPEGYSVSREKKERFSLILESASTNQTSMYLCASSLSGLAGENTGELFFGEGSRLTVL.

In its sample, this clonotype was seen a few times. The chain couples TRBV18 to TRBJ2-2; D may be TRBD1 (6 bases). With 9 bases removed from V and 1 base from J, the gap between germline ends came to 15 bases. This CDR3 contains 15 residues. Germline values: CDR1 KGHSH, CDR2 LQKENI. CDR3 loop: CASSVRQENTGELFF. The CDR3 coding sequence is TGTGCCAGTTCGGTGCGACAGGAGAACACCGGGGAGCTGTTTTTT. The entire variable domain, with the rest obtained from reference TRBV18 and TRBJ2-2, is as follows: NAGVMQNPRHLVRRRGQEARLRCSPMKGHSHVYWYRQLPEEGLKFMVYLQKENIIDESGMPKERFSAEFPKEGPSILRIQQVVRGDSAAYFCASSVRQENTGELFFGEGSRLTVL.

This clonotype was seen a few times. This sequence joins TRBV3-1 and TRBJ2-1, with TRBD2 matching 7 bases. This CDR3 has 13 residues. V lost 4 bases to trimming and J lost 6 bases; unmatched junction nucleotides: 3. The germline CDR1 and CDR2 sequences are LGHDT and YNNKEL (reference sequence). CDR3 in DNA: TGTGCCAGCAGCCCACAGCGGGGCAATGAGCAGTTCTTC. This encodes CASSPQRGNEQFF.

This clonotype was detected many times. The rearrangement joins TRBV2 to TRBJ2-5, with D maybe TRBD1 (7 bases). Germline-derived CDR1 and CDR2 are SNHLY and FYNNEI. V was cut by 5 bases and J by 4 bases, with 11 bases left in between. CDR3 length: 13 residues. In DNA form, the CDR3 reads TGTGCCAGCAGTAAGCAGGGGGGAGAGACCCAGTACTTC. Residues: CASSKQGGETQYF.

The V gene is TRBV18, the J gene TRBJ2-2; D unclear. The germline V gene has CDR1 KGHSH and CDR2 LQKENI. This CDR3 has 15 amino acids. V dropped 0 bases and J dropped 5 bases, with 10 bases sitting between them. CDR3 bases: TGTGCCAGCTCACCACCGAGCGTGGGAACCGGGGAGCTGTTTTTT. This gives the protein CASSPPSVGTGELFF.

This clonotype appeared many times. V is TRBV11-3 and J is TRBJ1-1, with a weak D call TRBD1 (6 bases). Germline assignment: CDR1 SGHNT and CDR2 YENEEA. V lost 0 bases to trimming and J lost 1 base, with 6 bases between them. The CDR3 spans 14 residues. CDR3 in amino acids: CASSLEQGNTEAFF. The CDR3, as DNA: TGTGCCAGCAGCTTAGAACAGGGGAACACTGAAGCTTTCTTT.

This chain connects TRBV5-1 to TRBJ2-2; 7 bases line up with TRBD2. The J segment lost 3 bases and the V segment lost 1 base, leaving 12 bases of the junction unmatched. This CDR3 contains 18 residues. The germline CDR1 and CDR2 sequences are SGHRS and YFSETQ. The CDR3 region is CASSLNPGLSTDTGELFF. DNA for the CDR3: TGCGCCAGCAGCTTGAACCCGGGACTAAGTACTGACACCGGGGAGCTGTTTTTT.

The table lists this clonotype with many counts. The chain couples TRBV20-1 to TRBJ2-1; 8 nucleotides line up with TRBD2. The CDR3 is 16 amino acids. V shed 6 bases and J 2 bases; nucleotides not matched to a gene: 12. Germline loops: CDR1 DFQATT, CDR2 SNEGSKA (reference sequence). The CDR3 spells CSAAKGSGRTYNEQFF. CDR3 DNA: TGCAGTGCCGCAAAGGGGAGCGGGAGAACCTACAATGAGCAGTTCTTC.

The chain couples TRBV6-1 to TRBJ2-7; D uncertain. The length of the CDR3 is 11 residues. Looked up from germline, CDR1 is MNHNS and CDR2 is SASEGT. V was shortened by 3 bases and J by 6 bases, with 6 bases between the two germline ends. The CDR3 protein is CASSDGVEQYF. For the CDR3, the DNA is TGTGCCAGCAGTGACGGCGTCGAGCAGTACTTC.

The rearrangement joins TRBV28 to TRBJ2-7; D not certain. Trimming removed 5 bases at V and 6 bases at J, with 11 bases between. The germline V gene has CDR1 MDHEN and CDR2 SYDVKM. This CDR3 region has 12 residues. This CDR3 reads CASSPIPGEQYF. The CDR3 DNA reads TGTGCCAGCAGTCCCATCCCGGGCGAGCAGTACTTC.

The chain employs TRBV15 and TRBJ2-2; weak D call: TRBD1 (6 bases). Trimming stripped 1 base from V and 6 bases from J, with 6 bases between. The germline V gene has CDR1 LNHNV and CDR2 YYDKDF (reference sequence). The CDR3 is made up of 13 amino acids. DNA for the CDR3: TGTGCCACCAGCAGAGCAGGGGCCGGGGAGCTGTTTTTT. Translating it yields CATSRAGAGELFF.

The chain employs TRBV6-4 and TRBJ2-7; 9 positions agree with TRBD2. CDR3 length: 15 residues. Trimming took 5 bases from V and 5 from J; bases not matched to a gene: 10. The germline V gene has CDR1 MRHNA and CDR2 SNTAGT. The CDR3 DNA reads as TGTGCCAGCAGTTACGGTCTAGCGGGATACGACGAGCAGTACTTC. This gives the protein CASSYGLAGYDEQYF.

This clonotype was counted ten times or more. The chain's CDR3 is CASSYRDRGAFF. CDR3 nucleotides: TGTGCCAGCAGTTACCGGGACAGAGGAGCTTTCTTT. The chain joins TRBV28 to TRBJ1-1, with 7 nucleotides matching TRBD1. With V trimmed by 4 bases and J by 10 bases, 6 bases remained unmatched. CDR1 and CDR2 from the germline V gene are MDHEN and SYDVKM. This CDR3 region has 12 residues.

Many counts were recorded for this clonotype. The chain uses TRBV28 and TRBJ2-3; D call uncertain. Per germline, CDR1 MDHEN and CDR2 SYDVKM. Trimming pared 6 bases from V and 2 bases from J, leaving 12 bases between. The CDR3 is made up of 14 amino acids. CDR3 nucleotide sequence: TGTGCCAGCAGCCCCCGGGTCTTCACAGATACGCAGTATTTT. Residues: CASSPRVFTDTQYF.

Details on this clonotype: This may stem from a read error, because a much larger clone lies one nucleotide away. The chain uses TRBV6-1 and TRBJ1-5, with D perhaps matching TRBD1 (6 bases). Germline assignment: CDR1 MNHNS and CDR2 SASEGT. CDR3 length equals 15 residues. The CDR3 sequence is CAISEPRGSNQPQHF. CDR3 coding DNA: TGTGCCATCAGTGAGCCGAGGGGGAGCAATCAGCCCCAGCATTTT.

This clonotype was detected many times. CDR3 sequence reads: CASSVGLAGPTDTQYF. The CDR3 coding sequence is TGTGCCAGCAGCGTAGGGCTTGCGGGGCCCACAGATACGCAGTATTTT. The chain uses TRBV9 and TRBJ2-3; weak D call: TRBD2 (6 bases). The CDR3 consists of 16 residues. The germline CDR1 and CDR2 sequences are SGDLS and YYNGEE. V was clipped by 0 bases and J by 2 bases, with 13 bases between them.

This sequence joins TRBV19 and TRBJ1-5; D gene unclear. V gave up 0 bases and J gave up 3 bases, with 9 bases separating them. Germline values: CDR1 LNHDA, CDR2 SQIVND (reference sequence). This CDR3 has 15 residues. The CDR3 spells CASSIDQSSNQPQHF. The CDR3 DNA reads as TGTGCCAGTAGTATAGATCAATCGTCCAATCAGCCCCAGCATTTT.

The rearrangement links TRBV27 to TRBJ2-7, with D possibly TRBD1 on 6 matching bases. The CDR3 loop spans 20 amino acids. Germline V CDR1 and CDR2: MNHEY, SMNVEV (reference sequence). V lost 0 bases and J 4 bases, leaving 28 bases between the germline ends. DNA of the CDR3: TGTGCCAGCAGTTTATCCACCGGGACAATGATGGGGGTGGGTATGTACGAGCAGTACTTC. It translates to CASSLSTGTMMGVGMYEQYF.

For the CDR3, the DNA is TGTGCCAGCTCACCTGTCGAGCGGGGCCACGAGCAGTACTTC. Protein product: CASSPVERGHEQYF. The V gene is TRBV18, the J gene TRBJ2-7, with 7 bases matching TRBD2. Germline V gene sequence: CDR1 KGHSH, CDR2 LQKENI. With V trimmed by 3 bases and J by 5 bases, 7 bases remained unmatched. The CDR3 has 14 amino acids.

This clonotype was seen more than once but under ten times. The chain links TRBV28 to TRBJ1-4; TRBD1 agrees at 7 bases. The CDR3 consists of 15 residues. V trimming: 6 bases; J trimming: 7 bases; junction bases outside the gene matches: 11. In germline, CDR1 is MDHEN, CDR2 SYDVKM. The CDR3 here is CASREQGLAPEKLFF. The CDR3 region has the DNA TGTGCCAGCAGAGAACAGGGGCTAGCCCCTGAAAAACTGTTTTTT.

This clonotype has only a few counts. The chain uses TRBV5-6 and TRBJ2-7, with TRBD2 matching 9 bases. V trimming: 1 base; J trimming: 0 bases; junction bases outside the gene matches: 5. CDR1 is SGHDT and CDR2 is YYEEEE in the germline V gene. The CDR3 extends over 16 amino acids. The CDR3 region has the DNA TGTGCCAGCAGCTTGTTGGCGGGAGGGCCCTCCTACGAGCAGTACTTC. It codes for CASSLLAGGPSYEQYF.

The J gene is TRBJ2-3, the V gene TRBV18; 12 nucleotides align to TRBD2. V lost 6 bases and J lost 0; bases outside the gene matches: 7. Germline V CDR1 and CDR2: KGHSH, LQKENI. The CDR3 consists of 17 residues. The CDR3 sequence: CASSAGTSGRSTDTQYF. The CDR3 DNA is TGTGCCAGCTCGGCCGGGACTAGCGGGCGGAGCACAGATACGCAGTATTTT.

The rearrangement links TRBV18 to TRBJ1-2; D is unclear. This CDR3 has 15 amino acids. CDR1 and CDR2 (germline): KGHSH, LQKENI. Trimming pared 2 bases from V and 8 bases from J, leaving 18 bases between. CDR3 nucleotides: TGTGCCAGCTCACCATCCACGGTCGAACGCGGGGGCTACACCTTC. Protein sequence: CASSPSTVERGGYTF. The whole variable domain, remainder taken from reference TRBV18 and TRBJ1-2, is NAGVMQNPRHLVRRRGQEARLRCSPMKGHSHVYWYRQLPEEGLKFMVYLQKENIIDESGMPKERFSAEFPKEGPSILRIQQVVRGDSAAYFCASSPSTVERGGYTFGSGTRLTVV.